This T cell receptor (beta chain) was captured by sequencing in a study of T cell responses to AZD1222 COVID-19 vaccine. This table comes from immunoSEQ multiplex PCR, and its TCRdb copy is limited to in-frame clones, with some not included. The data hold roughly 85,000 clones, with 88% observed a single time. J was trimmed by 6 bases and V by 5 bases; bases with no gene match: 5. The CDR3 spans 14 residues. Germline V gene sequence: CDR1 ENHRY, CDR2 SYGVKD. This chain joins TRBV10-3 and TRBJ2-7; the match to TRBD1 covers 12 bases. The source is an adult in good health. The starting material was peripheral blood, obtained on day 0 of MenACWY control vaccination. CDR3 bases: TGTGCCATCAGTCCGGGACAGGGGGCTCGCGAGCAGTACTTC. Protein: CAISPGQGAREQYF.